The following is a T cell receptor beta chain sequence with its context. The entry originates in a study of blood T cell repertoires in COVID-19. About the study: COVID-19 samples, acute and convalescent, were from the United States, Italy and Spain. In each case, the material was cDNA or gDNA derived from T cells, B-cell-depleted T cells, or PBMCs.

Produced via immunoSEQ multiplex PCR; TCRdb's table is partial and in-frame only. The sample has nearly 350,000 clones, about 90% seen once. Source material: peripheral blood. This receptor was identified in a young woman who had recovered from COVID-19.

CDR3 sequence reads: CASSPLHGGQPQHF. In nucleotides, the CDR3 is TGTGCCAGCAGTCCGCTCCACGGAGGTCAGCCCCAGCATTTT. The V gene is TRBV27, the J gene TRBJ1-5; no firm D call. Trimming pared 5 bases from V and 6 bases from J, leaving 14 bases between. The CDR3 is 14 amino acids. Germline loops: CDR1 MNHEY, CDR2 SMNVEV (reference sequence).